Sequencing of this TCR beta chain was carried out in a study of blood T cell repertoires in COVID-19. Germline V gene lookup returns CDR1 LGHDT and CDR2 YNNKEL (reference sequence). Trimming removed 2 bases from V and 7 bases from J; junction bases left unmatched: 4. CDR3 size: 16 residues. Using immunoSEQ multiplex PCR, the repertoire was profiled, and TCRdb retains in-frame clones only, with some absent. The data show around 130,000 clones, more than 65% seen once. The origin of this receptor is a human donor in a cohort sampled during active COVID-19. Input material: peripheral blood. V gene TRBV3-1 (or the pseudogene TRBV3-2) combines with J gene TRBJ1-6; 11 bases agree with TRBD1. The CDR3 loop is CASSQSGQGGNSPLHF. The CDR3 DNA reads TGTGCCAGCAGCCAATCGGGACAGGGGGGGAATTCACCCCTCCACTTT.